The 24 T cell receptor beta chains listed next were all sequenced from one sample in a study of T-cell memory formation after mild COVID-19. One entry per CDR3 protein, called by TCRdb with MiXCR from the 5' RACE reads. The sample yields about 560,000 distinct CDR3 sequences, 15% to 20% seen once. The sequenced sample consisted of PBMCs or a T cell subset sorted from them (not recorded which). All receptors derive from an adult woman who had mild COVID-19 (a few samples of this study predate the infection). Cell type and time point are not known.

This clonotype was seen a few times. This chain uses TRBV3-1 with TRBJ2-7; TRBD2 might be the D (5 bases). The germline V and J ends were trimmed by 0 bases and 7 bases, with 19 bases remaining between them. The CDR3 loop spans 16 amino acids. Germline loops: CDR1 LGHDT, CDR2 YNNKEL (reference sequence). The CDR3 protein is CASSQDTAGNAREQYF. CDR3 in DNA: TGTGCCAGCAGCCAAGATACGGCGGGTAACGCGCGGGAGCAGTACTTC.

This clonotype has just a few counts. This chain uses TRBV4-2 with TRBJ1-5; 7 positions match TRBD1. The CDR3 runs to 15 residues. Germline V lookup: CDR1 LGHNA, CDR2 YNFKEQ. The V segment lost 1 base and the J segment 3 bases; nucleotides outside the gene matches: 3. CDR3 amino acids: CASSQGTGLNQPQHF. In DNA, the CDR3 is TGTGCCAGCAGCCAAGGGACAGGTCTCAATCAGCCCCAGCATTTT.

The gene calls are TRBV16 and TRBJ2-1, with 8 bases aligning to TRBD1. Trimming removed 5 bases from V and 1 base from J; junction bases left unmatched: 13. Germline CDR1 is KGHSY and CDR2 is FQNENV. There are 18 residues in the CDR3. The CDR3 sequence: CASSANLGQGRSYNEQFF. The CDR3 DNA sequence: TGTGCCAGCAGCGCGAACCTCGGACAGGGTCGATCCTACAATGAGCAGTTCTTC.

This clonotype was seen repeatedly, ten times or more. This chain uses TRBV4-3 with TRBJ1-4, with a possible D match to TRBD1 (6 bases). CDR3 length: 15 amino acids. Trimming took off 3 bases at V and 5 bases at J, with 13 bases between the two ends. In germline, CDR1 is LGHNA, CDR2 YSLEER. The CDR3 DNA reads TGCGCCAGCAGCCAGCAACAGGGAGGGAATGAAAAACTGTTTTTT. Its translation is CASSQQQGGNEKLFF.

The J gene is TRBJ1-2, the V gene TRBV6-5; D is unresolved. The CDR3 is 13 residues long. Germline CDR1 and CDR2: MNHEY and SVGAGI. Trimming took off 5 bases at V and 3 bases at J, with 10 bases between the two ends. The CDR3 spells CASSPQAHYGYTF. CDR3 bases: TGTGCCAGCAGTCCCCAGGCCCACTATGGCTACACCTTC.

This clonotype came up a few times. The V call is TRBV14, the J call TRBJ1-6; tentatively, D is TRBD1 (5 bases). Germline V gives CDR1 SGHDN, CDR2 FVKESK. The CDR3 covers 15 residues. Trimming pared 0 bases from V and 6 bases from J, leaving 9 bases between. Here the CDR3 reads CASSQETVGNSPLHF. CDR3 DNA: TGTGCCAGCAGCCAAGAGACAGTGGGTAATTCACCCCTCCACTTT. The variable domain in full, with the rest retrieved from reference TRBV14 and TRBJ1-6, is EAGVTQFPSHSVIEKGQTVTLRCDPISGHDNLYWYRRVMGKEIKFLLHFVKESKQDESGMPNNRFLAERTGGTYSTLKVQPAELEDSGVYFCASSQETVGNSPLHFGNGTRLTVT.

The V gene is TRBV5-1, the J gene TRBJ2-2; D might be TRBD2 (6 bases). This CDR3 has 15 amino acids. V was shortened by 3 bases and J by 7 bases, with 16 bases between the two germline ends. Germline CDR1 is SGHRS and CDR2 is YFSETQ. The CDR3 here is CASSWGLSDIGELFF. The CDR3, as DNA: TGCGCCAGCAGCTGGGGACTTAGCGATATCGGGGAGCTGTTTTTT.

This clonotype has just a few counts. V and J are TRBV15 and TRBJ2-7, with D perhaps matching TRBD2 (6 bases). This CDR3 contains 15 residues. V gave up 0 bases and J gave up 3 bases, with 12 bases separating them. Germline CDR1 is LNHNV and CDR2 is YYDKDF (reference sequence). The CDR3 DNA reads TGTGCCACCAGCAGAGATCCGGAGGGGTTCTACGAGCAGTACTTC. Translation: CATSRDPEGFYEQYF.

This clonotype was picked up a small number of times. The chain joins TRBV6-5 to TRBJ2-7; TRBD1 agrees at 7 bases. Trimming at V came to 5 bases and at J to 8 bases, leaving 6 bases not matched to a gene. Germline CDR1 MNHEY, CDR2 SVGAGI. The CDR3 has 12 amino acids. CDR3 protein: CASSNDRVKQYF. The CDR3 bases are TGTGCCAGCAGTAACGACAGGGTGAAGCAGTACTTC.

This clonotype was seen a few times. The chain couples TRBV5-1 to TRBJ2-1, with 13 bases matching TRBD2. After removal of 0 bases from V and 1 base from J, the junction contained 13 bases not matched to a gene. This CDR3 region has 21 residues. Germline CDR1 reads SGHRS; CDR2 reads YFSETQ. CDR3 in amino acids: CASSLGPRTSGSLLSYNEQFF. CDR3 coding DNA: TGCGCCAGCAGCTTGGGTCCCAGGACTAGCGGGAGTTTGTTGTCCTACAATGAGCAGTTCTTC.

This clonotype was found a few times. The chain joins TRBV3-1 to TRBJ2-2; tentative D call: TRBD2 (5 bases). CDR1 and CDR2 (germline): LGHDT, YNNKEL (reference sequence). The CDR3 extends over 15 amino acids. V was trimmed by 2 bases and J by 6 bases, leaving 13 bases between them. In DNA form, the CDR3 reads TGTGCCAGCAGCCAACGGGCCTCGGAGGCCGGGGAGCTGTTTTTT. As protein: CASSQRASEAGELFF.

CDR3 in DNA: TGTGCCTGGAGTGTTGGACTAGGGTCCAATGAGCAGTTCTTC. Translated: CAWSVGLGSNEQFF. The chain employs TRBV30 and TRBJ2-1, with 7 bases aligning to TRBD2. In germline, CDR1 is GTSNPN, CDR2 SVGIG (reference sequence). This CDR3 has 14 residues. Trimming at V came to 0 bases and at J to 6 bases, leaving 5 bases not matched to a gene.

This clonotype was detected only a few times. The genes are TRBV7-9 and TRBJ1-2; 11 bases match TRBD1. Germline CDR1 reads SEHNR; CDR2 reads FQNEAQ (reference sequence). V dropped 5 bases and J dropped 4; count of bases not matched to a gene: 21. The CDR3 runs to 20 residues. The CDR3 here is CASSDGQGAFSKVPLYGYTF. The CDR3 region has the DNA TGTGCCAGCAGCGACGGACAGGGGGCGTTCTCCAAGGTCCCCCTCTATGGCTACACCTTC. Looking up the rest from reference TRBV7-9 and TRBJ1-2 gives the full variable domain: DTGVSQNPRHKITKRGQNVTFRCDPISEHNRLYWYRQTLGQGPEFLTYFQNEAQLEKSRLLSDRFSAERPKGSFSTLEIQRTEQGDSAMYLCASSDGQGAFSKVPLYGYTFGSGTRLTVV.

The chain employs TRBV6-5 and TRBJ2-3; TRBD1 agrees at 12 bases. The V and J ends lost 0 bases and 5 bases, in that order; junction bases with no gene match: 12. Looked up from germline, CDR1 is MNHEY and CDR2 is SVGAGI. The CDR3 covers 19 residues. The CDR3, as DNA: TGTGCCAGCAGTTACTCAGTCGGAACCGGGACAGGGGGCCTAGATACGCAGTATTTT. It specifies CASSYSVGTGTGGLDTQYF.

The genes are TRBV5-6 and TRBJ2-7; 9 nucleotides match TRBD1. CDR1 is SGHDT and CDR2 is YYEEEE in the germline V gene. Trimming removed 4 bases from V and 6 bases from J; junction bases left unmatched: 11. The CDR3 is made up of 15 amino acids. The CDR3 DNA reads as TGTGCCAGCAGCATGACCGGGACAGGGCCCCGCGAGCAGTACTTC. The encoded protein is CASSMTGTGPREQYF.

The chain uses TRBV7-8 and TRBJ2-7, with D tentatively TRBD1 (6 bases). The CDR3 is made up of 14 amino acids. Germline V gene data show CDR1 as SGHVS and CDR2 as FQNEAQ. The V end lost 0 bases, the J end lost 2 bases, and 8 bases lay between the germline ends. In nucleotides, the CDR3 is TGTGCCAGCAGCTTAGCTACAGGGACCTACGAGCAGTACTTC. It is translated as CASSLATGTYEQYF.

The chain joins TRBV19 to TRBJ1-2; a weak D match, TRBD1 (5 bases). There are 15 residues in the CDR3. V was shortened by 4 bases and J by 3 bases, with 15 bases between the two germline ends. Germline CDR1 and CDR2: LNHDA and SQIVND (reference sequence). In nucleotides, the CDR3 is TGTGCCAGTAGTACCCGGGGCAGGAAAGACTATGGCTACACCTTC. Translation: CASSTRGRKDYGYTF.

Only a few counts were recorded for this clonotype. This chain links TRBV29-1 with TRBJ2-1; D gene ambiguous. This CDR3 is 12 amino acids long. In germline, CDR1 is SQVTM, CDR2 ANQGSEA. Trimming shortened V by 4 bases and J by 8 bases, and 12 bases separated the two germline ends. The CDR3 DNA follows: TGCAGCGTTGTGCCCCAATCCCATGAGCAGTTCTTC. Its translation: CSVVPQSHEQFF.

This clonotype was found a few times. The chain recombines TRBV7-8 with TRBJ2-7; 9 nucleotides match TRBD1. Per the germline V gene, CDR1 is SGHVS and CDR2 is FQNEAQ. V lost 6 bases and J lost 3; bases outside the gene matches: 6. The CDR3 has 14 residues. DNA for the CDR3: TGTGCCAGCAGGGGACAGGGCAGAAACTACGAGCAGTACTTC. As protein: CASRGQGRNYEQYF. Full variable domain (rest looked up from reference TRBV7-8 and TRBJ2-7): GAGVSQSPRYKVAKRGQDVALRCDPISGHVSLFWYQQALGQGPEFLTYFQNEAQLDKSGLPSDRFFAERPEGSVSTLKIQRTQQEDSAVYLCASRGQGRNYEQYFGPGTRLTVT.

The gene calls are TRBV12-3 or TRBV12-4 and TRBJ1-5; D is ambiguous. This CDR3 contains 12 residues. V was trimmed by 1 base and J by 7 bases, leaving 5 bases between them. In nucleotides, the CDR3 is TGTGCCAGCAGTTTAGATATCCAGCCCCAGCATTTT. It translates to CASSLDIQPQHF.

This clonotype was observed a handful of times. The chain joins TRBV19 to TRBJ2-1; D is unclear. The V and J ends lost 8 bases and 3 bases respectively, with 26 bases between them. Looked up from germline, CDR1 is LNHDA and CDR2 is SQIVND (reference sequence). This CDR3 spans 18 amino acids. CDR3 amino acids: CASYGTLASGDLYNEQFF. CDR3 DNA: TGTGCCAGTTACGGAACCTTGGCTTCTGGCGACCTCTACAATGAGCAGTTCTTC.

The chain joins TRBV19 to TRBJ2-5; D possibly corresponds to TRBD2 (5 bases). The CDR3 is 11 amino acids. The germline V gene encodes CDR1 LNHDA and CDR2 SQIVND (reference sequence). The V and J ends lost 10 bases and 2 bases respectively, with 8 bases between them. The CDR3 spells CATRGQETQYF. The DNA for the CDR3 is TGTGCCACACGAGGGCAAGAGACCCAGTACTTC.

This clonotype was seen more than once but under ten times. V gene TRBV21-1 combines with J gene TRBJ1-2. TRBV21-1 is assigned pseudogene status. The CDR3 sequence is 15 residues long. CDR3 residues: CASSKVEGFTHGYTF. DNA for the CDR3: TGTGCCAGCAGCAAAGTTGAGGGTTTTACTCACGGCTACACCTTC.

Ten or more counts support this clonotype. This CDR3 reads CASSSRDRETGIAFF. The CDR3 DNA reads TGTGCCAGCAGTTCCCGGGACAGGGAAACGGGTATAGCTTTCTTT. This sequence joins TRBV12-3 or TRBV12-4 and TRBJ1-1; 9 bases map to TRBD1. The ends lost 4 bases at V and 10 bases at J; junction bases unmatched: 13. The CDR3 loop spans 15 amino acids.